One T cell receptor (beta chain) is described in this entry. Antigen specificity is unknown. There are 15 residues in the CDR3. Unmatched junction bases numbered 6, after V lost 2 bases and J lost 4 bases. Germline assignment: CDR1 MNHNS and CDR2 SASEGT. This sample is drawn from a study of blood T cells in healthy people across ages. Study outcomes and limitations: Fewer expanded clones and more diversity marked long-lived versus aged donors.

A second about 7 to 11 cycle PCR used barcoded and J-beta primers. MiXCR was run by TCRdb on the 5' RACE reads, yielding one entry per CDR3 protein. The profile covers about 1.5 million distinct CDR3 sequences, with 40% to 45% appearing a single time and approximately 4.1% taken by the ten largest. The receptor was isolated from a woman between 18 and 30 years old in good health. This chain joins TRBV6-1 and TRBJ2-3, with 7 positions matching TRBD1. The sample was blood. CDR3 sequence: CASSERQGRSDTQYF. CDR3 bases: TGTGCCAGCAGTGAAAGACAGGGTCGCTCAGATACGCAGTATTTT.